This TCR beta chain was found in a study of response to subunit inactivated influenza vaccine. Using its own MiXCR run on the RT-PCR reads, TCRdb lists one record per CDR3 protein. The sample consists of 500,000 to 550,000 distinct CDR3 sequences, roughly 25% of them appearing once. This CDR3 region has 15 residues. The ends lost 5 bases at V and 2 bases at J; junction bases unmatched: 7. Germline V CDR1 and CDR2: MDHEN, SYDVKM. The same sample was also studied in work on T cells expressing NK-cell markers. That source notes: Template switching by 5'RACE with UMIs generated the TCR beta cDNA. CD3+CD56+NKG2C+, CD3+CD56+NKG2C- and CD3+CD56-NKG2C+ T cells, once sorted, supplied the TCR beta repertoires. Seven HCMV-seropositive donors and one seronegative donor made up the eight sequenced donors. About 1.0-8% of CD8+ T cells in more than five donors belonged to dominant NKG2C+ clonotypes. What remained unclear was the HCMV specificity of expanded NKG2C+ T cell clones.

The chain couples TRBV28 to TRBJ2-7; 9 positions agree with TRBD2. The TCR originated in a man aged 50 or older who received an inactivated influenza vaccine. The specimen comprised CD4+ T cells sorted from PBMCs, sampled 11 to 12 days after vaccination. CDR3 in DNA: TGTGCCAGCAGTCAAATAGCGGGAGTAACCTACGAGCAGTACTTC. It specifies CASSQIAGVTYEQYF. Full variable domain (remainder filled in from reference TRBV28 and TRBJ2-7): DVKVTQSSRYLVKRTGEKVFLECVQDMDHENMFWYRQDPGLGLRLIYFSYDVKMKEKGDIPEGYSVSREKKERFSLILESASTNQTSMYLCASSQIAGVTYEQYFGPGTRLTVT.